This TCR beta chain comes out of a study of blood T cell repertoires in COVID-19. Study summary: In each case, the material was cDNA or gDNA derived from T cells, B-cell-depleted T cells, or PBMCs.

Profiling relied on immunoSEQ multiplex PCR, and the TCRdb table lists in-frame clones only, not all of them. Seen here are over 200,000 clones, about 86% observed once, and the top ten hold roughly 3.2%. The germline V gene has CDR1 SGHRS and CDR2 YFSETQ. The V end lost 0 bases, the J end lost 2 bases, and 8 bases lay between the germline ends. The CDR3 is made up of 14 amino acids. The gene calls are TRBV5-1 and TRBJ1-2; no clear D gene. Specimen: PBMCs or T cells enriched from blood (not recorded which). This clonotype originated in a woman in her forties or fifties in a cohort exposed to, infected with or recovered from COVID-19 (not recorded which). The CDR3 DNA follows: TGCGCCAGCAGCTTGGTGGGCGGGAACTATGGCTACACCTTC. This gives the protein CASSLVGGNYGYTF.